The 24 T cell receptor beta chains reported below all come from one sample, sequenced in a study of blood T cell repertoires in COVID-19. This table comes from immunoSEQ multiplex PCR, and its TCRdb copy is limited to in-frame clones, with some not included. Of 330,000 or so clones listed, 87% were seen once; the top ten hold 9.9%. Material: peripheral blood. Every receptor here comes from a man aged 25 to 45 with COVID-19, enrolled during active disease.

The J gene is TRBJ2-1, the V gene TRBV21-1; the listed D gene, TRBD2, was not tested against the DNA. TRBV21-1 is a pseudogene locus. There are 17 residues in the CDR3. In DNA, the CDR3 is TGTGCCAGCAGGGGGACTAGCGGGAGGGCCGTAGGAAATGAGCAGTTCTTC. It yields the protein CASRGTSGRAVGNEQFF.

This rearrangement joins TRBV6-5 to TRBJ1-1, with D perhaps TRBD1 (5 bases). Germline-derived CDR1 and CDR2 are MNHEY and SVGAGI. The CDR3 runs 14 residues. V lost 7 bases and J lost 5, with 17 bases in between. CDR3 DNA sequence: TGTGCCAGCACCGAACCGGGGGGATGGACTGAAGCTTTCTTT. Protein: CASTEPGGWTEAFF.

This chain joins TRBV5-1 and TRBJ2-3; 10 positions agree with TRBD2. Germline trimming cut 2 bases from V and 2 bases from J; bases unmatched to any gene: 5. The V gene's germline CDR1 is SGHRS and CDR2 YFSETQ. There are 16 residues in the CDR3. The DNA of the CDR3 is TGCGCCAGCAGCTTCCGTAGCGGGGGGATCACAGATACGCAGTATTTT. Its protein is CASSFRSGGITDTQYF.

The V and J genes are TRBV6-5 and TRBJ2-3; weak D call: TRBD2 (5 bases). Germline V gene sequence: CDR1 MNHEY, CDR2 SVGAGI. V was clipped by 7 bases and J by 7 bases, with 12 bases between them. The CDR3 has 12 amino acids. CDR3 region: CASNQPGNTQYF. CDR3 DNA sequence: TGTGCCAGCAATCAACCGGGAAATACGCAGTATTTT.

The chain uses TRBV6-2 or TRBV6-3 and TRBJ2-1, with a possible D match to TRBD2 (6 bases). CDR3 size: 15 residues. The ends were cut back, 0 bases at V and 6 bases at J, with 12 bases in the middle. Germline CDR1 and CDR2: MNHEY and SVGEGT. The CDR3 DNA reads TGTGCCAGCAGTTACTCGGGACTCGGAGCCAATGAGCAGTTCTTC. Translation gives CASSYSGLGANEQFF.

The gene calls are TRBV28 and TRBJ1-5; no definite D call. The length of the CDR3 is 16 residues. Germline CDR1 reads MDHEN; CDR2 reads SYDVKM. V shed 6 bases and J shed 1 base, with 16 bases lying between them. CDR3 nucleotides: TGTGCCAGCAGCCCCCCTAGACTAAAAAGCAATCAGCCCCAGCATTTT. Its protein is CASSPPRLKSNQPQHF.

This chain joins TRBV27 and TRBJ2-3; TRBD2 aligns across 9 bases. This CDR3 has 18 residues. Germline-derived CDR1 and CDR2 are MNHEY and SMNVEV (reference sequence). The trim removed 5 bases at V and 0 bases at J, leaving 12 bases unmatched. CDR3: CASSMSPIAGVSTDTQYF. CDR3 coding DNA: TGTGCCAGCAGTATGAGCCCGATAGCGGGGGTAAGCACAGATACGCAGTATTTT.

The chain recombines TRBV7-9 with TRBJ2-7; TRBD2 matches at 12 bases. The J segment lost 2 bases and the V segment lost 0 bases, leaving 8 bases of the junction unmatched. Per the germline V gene, CDR1 is SEHNR and CDR2 is FQNEAQ (reference sequence). The CDR3 extends over 18 amino acids. CDR3: CASSLARLAGATPYEQYF. CDR3 DNA sequence: TGTGCCAGCAGCTTAGCGCGACTAGCGGGAGCAACTCCCTACGAGCAGTACTTC. Looking up the rest from reference TRBV7-9 and TRBJ2-7 gives the full variable domain: DTGVSQNPRHKITKRGQNVTFRCDPISEHNRLYWYRQTLGQGPEFLTYFQNEAQLEKSRLLSDRFSAERPKGSFSTLEIQRTEQGDSAMYLCASSLARLAGATPYEQYFGPGTRLTVT.

This chain uses TRBV29-1 with TRBJ2-1, with D possibly TRBD2 on 5 matching bases. The CDR3 has 13 amino acids. CDR1 is SQVTM, CDR2 ANQGSEA, per germline. Between the trimmed V and J ends, which lost 4 bases and 6 bases, there was a span of 13 bases. In DNA, the CDR3 is TGCAGCGTTGCACCCGGGATACCCAATGAGCAGTTCTTC. It specifies CSVAPGIPNEQFF.

The chain combines TRBV4-3 with TRBJ2-7, with D perhaps TRBD1 (5 bases). CDR1 LGHNA and CDR2 YSLEER come from the germline V gene. The CDR3 is made up of 16 amino acids. V was cut by 1 base and J by 5 bases, with 18 bases left in between. The CDR3 reads CASSQAIQELGDEQYF. CDR3 coding DNA: TGCGCCAGCAGCCAAGCCATACAGGAGCTAGGCGACGAGCAGTACTTC.

The V gene is TRBV7-9, the J gene TRBJ2-1; D remains ambiguous. The CDR3 contains 15 residues. Deletions cut 5 bases from V and 3 bases from J, with 14 bases between. CDR1 is SEHNR and CDR2 is FQNEAQ in the germline V gene (reference sequence). Here the CDR3 reads CASSLISPGYNEQFF. The CDR3 DNA sequence: TGTGCCAGCAGCCTAATTTCCCCGGGCTACAATGAGCAGTTCTTC.

This clone appeared a few times. The chain is built from TRBV2 and TRBJ1-5; TRBD1 matches at 7 bases. Germline CDR1 is SNHLY and CDR2 is FYNNEI. The V and J ends lost 8 bases and 1 base, in that order; junction bases with no gene match: 8. CDR3 length equals 15 residues. Here the CDR3 reads CASRGQPGSNQPQHF. The DNA for the CDR3 is TGTGCCAGCCGGGGACAGCCGGGAAGCAATCAGCCCCAGCATTTT.

The chain is built from TRBV24-1 and TRBJ1-1, with 10 bases identical to TRBD1. The germline gives CDR1 KGHDR, CDR2 SFDVKD. V was pared by 3 bases and J by 8 bases, with 8 bases of the junction left unmatched. The CDR3 is 15 amino acids. The CDR3 coding sequence is TGTGCCACCAGTGATCCGGGACAGGGGTCCCACGAAGCTTTCTTT. It yields the protein CATSDPGQGSHEAFF.

V usage is TRBV19 and J usage is TRBJ1-5, with 11 bases fitting TRBD1. CDR1 is LNHDA, CDR2 SQIVND, per germline (reference sequence). Trimming at V came to 8 bases and at J to 6 bases, leaving 6 bases not matched to a gene. The CDR3 is 14 amino acids. The CDR3 bases are TGTGCCAGTTCCGGGACAGGGGGTATTCAGCCCCAGCATTTT. Translation: CASSGTGGIQPQHF.

The chain carries TRBV10-1 and TRBJ2-5; 12 bases agree with TRBD2. Per germline, CDR1 WNHNN and CDR2 SYGVQD (reference sequence). The CDR3 loop spans 19 amino acids. Trimming cost V 0 bases and J 5 bases; bases outside gene matches: 13. CDR3 bases: TGCGCCAGCAGTGAGTCGACGAGGACTAGCGGGGTCCCGTGGGAGACCCAGTACTTC. Translated, it gives CASSESTRTSGVPWETQYF.

This sequence joins TRBV7-9 and TRBJ1-6, with D possibly matching TRBD1 (5 bases). Germline V gene data show CDR1 as SEHNR and CDR2 as FQNEAQ (reference sequence). V was clipped by 3 bases and J by 5 bases, with 11 bases between them. The CDR3 is 15 residues long. The chain's CDR3 is CASSLDDRNNSPLHF. In DNA form, the CDR3 reads TGTGCCAGCAGCTTGGACGACAGAAATAATTCACCCCTCCACTTT.

The chain has TRBV30 and TRBJ2-1; 16 bases line up with TRBD2. The CDR3 has 16 residues. With 4 bases clipped from V and 15 bases from J, the junction kept 15 bases outside the gene matches. The germline V gene encodes CDR1 GTSNPN and CDR2 SVGIG (reference sequence). The CDR3: CAWTDYGGTSGRGRFF. The CDR3 nucleotides are TGTGCCTGGACCGATTACGGAGGGACTAGCGGGAGGGGGCGGTTCTTC.

The rearrangement uses TRBV4-2 and TRBJ2-5, with 7 bases aligning to TRBD2. The CDR3 loop spans 15 amino acids. CDR1 is LGHNA, CDR2 YNFKEQ, per germline. V shed 3 bases and J 1 base; nucleotides not matched to a gene: 5. The CDR3 DNA reads TGTGCCAGCAGCCAGGGACTATACTCCCAAGAGACCCAGTACTTC. It is translated as CASSQGLYSQETQYF.

V usage is TRBV29-1 and J usage is TRBJ1-2; the D gene is possibly TRBD1 (5 bases). Germline CDR1 and CDR2: SQVTM and ANQGSEA. V was cut by 7 bases and J by 6 bases, with 18 bases left in between. This CDR3 has 13 amino acids. The CDR3 nucleotides read TGCAGCGCGGTGGGGGGGACGGGGAATGGCTACACCTTC. Its protein is CSAVGGTGNGYTF.

The chain couples TRBV5-8 to TRBJ2-5; a possible D gene is TRBD1 (6 bases). The CDR3 consists of 15 residues. CDR1 is SGHTS, CDR2 YDEGEE, per germline. Trimming removed 5 bases at V and 3 bases at J, with 17 bases between. The DNA of the CDR3 is TGTGCCAGCAGGTCTGCGTGGGGGCTTGAAGAGACCCAGTACTTC. This gives the protein CASRSAWGLEETQYF.

The chain is built from TRBV24-1 and TRBJ2-1, with 10 bases that match TRBD1. V lost 3 bases to trimming and J lost 8 bases; unmatched junction nucleotides: 6. Germline assignment: CDR1 KGHDR and CDR2 SFDVKD. The CDR3 has 15 residues. CDR3 protein: CATSDPGQGWDEQFF. For the CDR3, the DNA is TGTGCCACCAGTGATCCGGGACAGGGGTGGGATGAGCAGTTCTTC.

The J gene is TRBJ1-4, the V gene TRBV19; D remains ambiguous. This CDR3 has 13 amino acids. The V end lost 6 bases, the J end lost 0 bases, and 5 bases lay between the germline ends. From germline, CDR1 is LNHDA and CDR2 SQIVND (reference sequence). CDR3 amino acids: CASRTATNEKLFF. Written as DNA, the CDR3 is TGTGCCAGTAGAACAGCAACTAATGAAAAACTGTTTTTT.

V and J are TRBV28 and TRBJ2-5; the D is unclear. CDR1 MDHEN and CDR2 SYDVKM come from the germline V gene. V dropped 5 bases and J dropped 6 bases, with 13 bases sitting between them. The CDR3 consists of 13 residues. The CDR3 reads CASSPTVIQTQYF. CDR3 DNA sequence: TGTGCCAGCAGTCCCACAGTGATCCAGACCCAGTACTTC.

The chain recombines TRBV14 with TRBJ2-7; D not certain. The CDR3 covers 13 residues. CDR1 and CDR2 from the germline V gene are SGHDN and FVKESK. V was shortened by 0 bases and J by 6 bases, with 9 bases between the two germline ends. The CDR3 reads CASSQEYRGEQYF. The CDR3 DNA is TGTGCCAGCAGCCAAGAGTATCGCGGCGAGCAGTACTTC.